A single sample is the source of the 3 T cell receptor beta chains below, sequenced in a study of OX40 agonist ivuxolimab in advanced cancers. Assay used: immunoSEQ multiplex PCR; TCRdb lists only in-frame clones, some missing. The table has some 43,000 clones, around 92% seen once; the top ten hold 0.58%. The input for sequencing was CD4+ or CD8+ T cells sorted from blood, taken in a trial of the OX40 agonist ivuxolimab. The receptors come from an adult with an advanced solid tumor such as melanoma, head and neck, liver or kidney cancer.

V is TRBV14 and J is TRBJ2-5; D is unresolved. V was clipped by 6 bases and J by 4 bases, with 15 bases between them. The CDR3 sequence is 14 residues long. Germline values: CDR1 SGHDN, CDR2 FVKESK. CDR3 sequence reads: CASRGRSIRETQYF. The CDR3 region has the DNA TGTGCCAGCAGAGGCCGGAGCATCAGAGAGACCCAGTACTTC.

The chain joins TRBV7-8 to TRBJ1-5; D not resolved. V was pared by 1 base and J by 0 bases, with 19 bases between. This CDR3 comprises 19 residues. Per germline, CDR1 SGHVS and CDR2 FQNEAQ. CDR3 DNA sequence: TGTGCCAGCAGCTTAGATGTTCTAGGCACCCGCTATAGCAATCAGCCCCAGCATTTT. Its protein is CASSLDVLGTRYSNQPQHF.

The chain recombines TRBV7-2 with TRBJ2-4; D may correspond to TRBD1 or TRBD2 (5 bases each). The V gene's germline CDR1 is SGHTA and CDR2 FQGNSA. This CDR3 has 16 residues. Trimming cost V 4 bases and J 4 bases, with 17 bases left between them. CDR3 amino acids: CASSSRDPTWKNIQYF. Here the CDR3 DNA reads TGTGCCAGCAGCTCCCGGGACCCGACCTGGAAAAACATTCAGTACTTC.